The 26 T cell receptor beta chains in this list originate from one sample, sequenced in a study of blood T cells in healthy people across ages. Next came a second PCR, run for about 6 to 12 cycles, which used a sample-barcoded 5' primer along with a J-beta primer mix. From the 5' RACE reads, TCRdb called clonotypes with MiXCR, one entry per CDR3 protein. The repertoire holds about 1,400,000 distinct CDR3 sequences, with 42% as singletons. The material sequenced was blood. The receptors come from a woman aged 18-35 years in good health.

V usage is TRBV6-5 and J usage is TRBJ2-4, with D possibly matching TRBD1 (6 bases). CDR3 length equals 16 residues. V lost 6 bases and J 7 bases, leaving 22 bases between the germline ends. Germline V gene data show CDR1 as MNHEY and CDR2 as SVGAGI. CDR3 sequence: CASSLVGLGHRNIQYF. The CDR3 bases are TGTGCCAGCAGCCTGGTCGGTTTGGGACATAGGAACATTCAGTACTTC.

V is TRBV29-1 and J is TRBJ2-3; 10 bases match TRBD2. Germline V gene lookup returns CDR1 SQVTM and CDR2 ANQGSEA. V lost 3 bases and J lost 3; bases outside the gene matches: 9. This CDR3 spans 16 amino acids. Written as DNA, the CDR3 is TGCAGCGTTGACGCCGCCCTAGCGGGAGAAACAGATACGCAGTATTTT. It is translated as CSVDAALAGETDTQYF.

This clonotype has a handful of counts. Here the CDR3 DNA reads TGTGCCAGCAGCCAAGGGGGCGGGGTTGGCTACACCTTC. Its translation: CASSQGGGVGYTF. The rearrangement joins TRBV3-1 to TRBJ1-2, with TRBD1 as a possible D gene (5 bases). The CDR3 has 13 residues. V was pared by 1 base and J by 7 bases, with 10 bases between. Germline V gene sequence: CDR1 LGHDT, CDR2 YNNKEL (reference sequence).

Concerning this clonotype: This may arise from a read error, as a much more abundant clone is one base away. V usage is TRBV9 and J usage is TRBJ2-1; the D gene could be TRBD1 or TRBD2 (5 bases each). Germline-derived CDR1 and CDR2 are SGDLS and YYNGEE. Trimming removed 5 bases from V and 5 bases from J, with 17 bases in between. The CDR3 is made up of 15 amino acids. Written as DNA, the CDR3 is TGTGCCAGCAGGCCCGGGACGATGACGGACAATGAGCAGTTCTTC. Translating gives CASRPGTMTDNEQFF.

The CDR3 here is CASSKGTSGGPLNYNEQFF. The CDR3 DNA is TGTGCCAGCAGCAAAGGGACTAGCGGGGGGCCCCTCAACTACAATGAGCAGTTCTTC. The chain recombines TRBV6-1 with TRBJ2-1; 15 nucleotides match TRBD2. The germline V gene has CDR1 MNHNS and CDR2 SASEGT. After removal of 6 bases from V and 3 bases from J, the junction contained 12 bases not matched to a gene. The CDR3 runs to 19 residues.

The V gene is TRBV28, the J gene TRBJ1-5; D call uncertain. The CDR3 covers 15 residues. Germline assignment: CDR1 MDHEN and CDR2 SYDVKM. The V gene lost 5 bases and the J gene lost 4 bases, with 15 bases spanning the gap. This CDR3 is CASSPQDGSNQPQHF. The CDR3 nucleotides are TGTGCCAGCAGTCCGCAGGACGGGTCTAATCAGCCCCAGCATTTT.

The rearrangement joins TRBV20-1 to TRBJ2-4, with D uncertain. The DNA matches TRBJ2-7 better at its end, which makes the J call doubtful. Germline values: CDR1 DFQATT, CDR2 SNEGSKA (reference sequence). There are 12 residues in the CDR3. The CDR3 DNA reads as TGCAGTGCTAGAAATAACGTTTACGAGCAGTACTTC. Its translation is CSARNNVYEQYF.

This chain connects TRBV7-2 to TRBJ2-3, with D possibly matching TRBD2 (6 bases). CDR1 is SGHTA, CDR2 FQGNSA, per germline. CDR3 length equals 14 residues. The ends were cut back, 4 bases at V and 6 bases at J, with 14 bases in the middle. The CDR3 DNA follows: TGTGCCAGCAGCTCCGGGCCACGGGGGGATACGCAGTATTTT. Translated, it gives CASSSGPRGDTQYF.

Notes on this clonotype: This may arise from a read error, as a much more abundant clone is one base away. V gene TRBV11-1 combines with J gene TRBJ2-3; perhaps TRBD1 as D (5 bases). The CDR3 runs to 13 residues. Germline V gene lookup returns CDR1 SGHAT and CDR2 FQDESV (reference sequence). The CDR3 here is CASRKDSTDTPYF. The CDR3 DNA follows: TGTGCCAGCAGAAAAGACAGCACAGATACGCCGTATTTT.

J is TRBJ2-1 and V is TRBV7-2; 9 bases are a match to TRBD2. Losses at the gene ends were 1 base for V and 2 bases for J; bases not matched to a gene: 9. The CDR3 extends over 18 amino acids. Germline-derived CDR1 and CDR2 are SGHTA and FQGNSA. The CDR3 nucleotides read TGTGCCAGCAGCTTAGAGCGGACTAGCGTCGGTGCCTACAATGAGCAGTTCTTC. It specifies CASSLERTSVGAYNEQFF.

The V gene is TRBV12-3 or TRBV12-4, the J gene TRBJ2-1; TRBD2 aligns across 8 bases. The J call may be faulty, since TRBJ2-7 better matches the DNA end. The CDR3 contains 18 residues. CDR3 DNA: TGTGCCAGCAGTTCGTCCCCTAGGGGACTAGTGACCAACAATGAGCAGTACTTC. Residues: CASSSSPRGLVTNNEQYF.

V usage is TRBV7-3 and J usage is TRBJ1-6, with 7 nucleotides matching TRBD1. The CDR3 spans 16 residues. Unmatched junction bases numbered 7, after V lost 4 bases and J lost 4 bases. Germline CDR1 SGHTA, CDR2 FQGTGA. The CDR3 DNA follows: TGTGCCAGCAGCTCAGGCGGACAGGCGTATAATTCACCCCTCCACTTT. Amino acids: CASSSGGQAYNSPLHF.

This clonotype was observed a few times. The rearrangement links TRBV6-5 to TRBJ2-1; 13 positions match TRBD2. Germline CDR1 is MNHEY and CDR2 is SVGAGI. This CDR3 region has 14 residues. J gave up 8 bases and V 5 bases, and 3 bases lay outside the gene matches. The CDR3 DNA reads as TGTGCCAGCAGTACTAGCGGGGGGGCAGATGAGCAGTTCTTC. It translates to CASSTSGGADEQFF.

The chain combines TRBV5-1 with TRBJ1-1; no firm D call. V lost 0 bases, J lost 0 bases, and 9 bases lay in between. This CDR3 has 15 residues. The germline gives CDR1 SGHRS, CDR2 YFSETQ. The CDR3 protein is CASSLVSGMNTEAFF. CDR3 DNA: TGCGCCAGCAGCTTGGTTTCGGGGATGAACACTGAAGCTTTCTTT. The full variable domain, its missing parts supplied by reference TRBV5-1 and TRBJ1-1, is KAGVTQTPRYLIKTRGQQVTLSCSPISGHRSVSWYQQTPGQGLQFLFEYFSETQRNKGNFPGRFSGRQFSNSRSEMNVSTLELGDSALYLCASSLVSGMNTEAFFGQGTRLTVV.

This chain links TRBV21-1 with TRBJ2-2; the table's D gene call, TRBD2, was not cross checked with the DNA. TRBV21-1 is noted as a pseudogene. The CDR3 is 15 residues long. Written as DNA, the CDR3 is TGTGCCAGCAGCCCTAGTGGGCGGGACACCGGGGAGCTGTTTTTT. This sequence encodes CASSPSGRDTGELFF.

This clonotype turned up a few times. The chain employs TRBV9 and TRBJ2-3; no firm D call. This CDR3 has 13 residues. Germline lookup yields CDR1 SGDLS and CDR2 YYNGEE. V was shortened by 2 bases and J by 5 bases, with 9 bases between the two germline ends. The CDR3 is CASSVILGDTQYF. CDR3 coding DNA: TGTGCCAGCAGCGTTATTTTAGGAGATACGCAGTATTTT.

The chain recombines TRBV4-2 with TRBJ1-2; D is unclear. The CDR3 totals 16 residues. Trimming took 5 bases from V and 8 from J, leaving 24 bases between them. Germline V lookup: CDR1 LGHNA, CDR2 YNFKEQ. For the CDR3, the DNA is TGTGCCAGCAGCGCCTACGTTGCAAACGGCTTCATGGGCTACACCTTC. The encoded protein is CASSAYVANGFMGYTF.

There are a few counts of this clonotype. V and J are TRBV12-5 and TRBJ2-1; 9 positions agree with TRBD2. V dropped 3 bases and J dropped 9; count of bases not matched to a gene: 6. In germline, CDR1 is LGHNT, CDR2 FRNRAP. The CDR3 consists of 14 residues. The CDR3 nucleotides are TGTGCTAGTGGTTTAGGGCTAGCGGGAACTGAGCAGTTCTTC. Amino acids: CASGLGLAGTEQFF.

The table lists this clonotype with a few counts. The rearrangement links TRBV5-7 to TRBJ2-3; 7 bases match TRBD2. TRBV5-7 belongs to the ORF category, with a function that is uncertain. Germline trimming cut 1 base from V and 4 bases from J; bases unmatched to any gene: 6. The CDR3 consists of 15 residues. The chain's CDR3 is CASSLIGGVADTQYF. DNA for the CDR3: TGTGCCAGCAGCTTGATTGGGGGGGTCGCAGATACGCAGTATTTT.

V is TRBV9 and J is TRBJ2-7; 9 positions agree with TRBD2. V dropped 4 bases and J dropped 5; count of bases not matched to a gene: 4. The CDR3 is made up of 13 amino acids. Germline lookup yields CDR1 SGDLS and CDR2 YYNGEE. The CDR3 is CASSTGTSNEQYF. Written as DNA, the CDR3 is TGTGCCAGCAGCACCGGGACTAGCAACGAGCAGTACTTC.

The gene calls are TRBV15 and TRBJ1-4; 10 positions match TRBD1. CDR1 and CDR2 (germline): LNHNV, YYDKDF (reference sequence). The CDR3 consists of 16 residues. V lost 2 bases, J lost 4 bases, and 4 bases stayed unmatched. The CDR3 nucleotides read TGTGCCACCAGCAGAACCTGGACAGGGGGTAATGAAAAACTGTTTTTT. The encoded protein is CATSRTWTGGNEKLFF.

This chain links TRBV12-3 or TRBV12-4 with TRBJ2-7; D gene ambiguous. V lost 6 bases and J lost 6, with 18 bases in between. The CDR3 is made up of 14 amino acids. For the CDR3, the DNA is TGTGCCAGCAGGCTCACCGGGCTAAAATCCGAGCAGTACTTC. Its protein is CASRLTGLKSEQYF.

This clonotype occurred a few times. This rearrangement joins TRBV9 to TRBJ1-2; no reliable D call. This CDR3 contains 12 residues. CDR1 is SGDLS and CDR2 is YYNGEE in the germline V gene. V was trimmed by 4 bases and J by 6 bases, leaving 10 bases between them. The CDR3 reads CASSPIGNGYTF. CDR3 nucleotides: TGTGCCAGCAGCCCCATAGGGAATGGCTACACCTTC.

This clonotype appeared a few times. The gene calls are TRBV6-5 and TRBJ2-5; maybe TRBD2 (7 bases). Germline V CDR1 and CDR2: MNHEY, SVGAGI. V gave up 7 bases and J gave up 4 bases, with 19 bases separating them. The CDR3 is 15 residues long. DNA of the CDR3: TGTGCCAGCATCCCATTTGGGGGGGGCCGAGAGACCCAGTACTTC. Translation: CASIPFGGGRETQYF.

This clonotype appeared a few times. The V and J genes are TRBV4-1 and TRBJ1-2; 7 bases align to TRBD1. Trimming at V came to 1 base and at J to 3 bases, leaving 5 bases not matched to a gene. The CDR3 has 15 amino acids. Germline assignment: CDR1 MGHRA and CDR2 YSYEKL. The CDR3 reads CASSQVAGGDYGYTF. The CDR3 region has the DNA TGCGCCAGCAGCCAAGTTGCAGGGGGGGACTATGGCTACACCTTC.

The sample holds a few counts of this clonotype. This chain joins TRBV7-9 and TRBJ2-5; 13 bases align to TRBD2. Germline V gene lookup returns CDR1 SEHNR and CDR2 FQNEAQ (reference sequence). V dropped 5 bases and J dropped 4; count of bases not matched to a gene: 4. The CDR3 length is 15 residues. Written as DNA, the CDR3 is TGTGCCAGCAGCCCCAGACTAGCGGGAGGAGAGACCCAGTACTTC. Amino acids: CASSPRLAGGETQYF.